This T cell receptor (beta chain) derives from a study of CD8 T cells in ankylosing spondylitis. V was cut by 4 bases and J by 8 bases, with 15 bases left in between. The CDR3 has 14 residues. Germline-derived CDR1 and CDR2 are SGHDT and YYEEEE. Study-level points and caveats: Reported data indicate significant enrichment of disease-linked clones within matched ankylosing spondylitis synovial fluid. For ankylosing spondylitis blood, a TCR beta motif of seven to nine highly homologous variants appeared characteristic. Clones linked to disease, bearing a CD8+ phenotype, were relatively rare in peripheral blood.

This clonotype was recorded at least ten times. Its antigen is undetermined. For TCR beta, libraries came from quantitative 5'-RACE with molecular barcodes. TCRdb called the 5' RACE reads again in MiXCR, with one record for every CDR3 protein. The sample includes around 250,000 distinct CDR3 sequences, around a tenth of them seen just once. The material sequenced was blood, either unsorted or a sorted T cell fraction (not recorded which). This chain uses TRBV5-6 with TRBJ1-4, with D possibly matching TRBD1 (6 bases). The clonotype was recovered from a male donor with ankylosing spondylitis or in good health (not recorded which). The CDR3, as DNA: TGTGCCAGCAGCAGGACTTGGGGGGCAGAAAAACTGTTTTTT. Translation: CASSRTWGAEKLFF.